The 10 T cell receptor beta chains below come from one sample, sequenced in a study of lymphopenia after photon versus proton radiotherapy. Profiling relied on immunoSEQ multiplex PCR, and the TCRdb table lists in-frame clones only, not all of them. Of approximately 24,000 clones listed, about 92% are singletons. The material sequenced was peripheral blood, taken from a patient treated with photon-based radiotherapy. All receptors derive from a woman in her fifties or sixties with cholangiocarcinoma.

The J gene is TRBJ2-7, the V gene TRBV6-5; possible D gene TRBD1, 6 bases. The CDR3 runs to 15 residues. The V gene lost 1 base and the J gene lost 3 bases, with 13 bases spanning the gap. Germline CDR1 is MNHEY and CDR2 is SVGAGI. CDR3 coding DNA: TGTGCCAGCAGTTACTTGTGGGACACAGACTACGAGCAGTACTTC. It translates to CASSYLWDTDYEQYF.

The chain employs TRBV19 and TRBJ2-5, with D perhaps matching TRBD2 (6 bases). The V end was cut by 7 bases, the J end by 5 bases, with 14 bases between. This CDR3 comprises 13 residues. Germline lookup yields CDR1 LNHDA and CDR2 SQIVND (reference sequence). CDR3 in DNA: TGTGCCAGTAATAAGGGACTGGGGGAGACCCAGTACTTC. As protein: CASNKGLGETQYF.

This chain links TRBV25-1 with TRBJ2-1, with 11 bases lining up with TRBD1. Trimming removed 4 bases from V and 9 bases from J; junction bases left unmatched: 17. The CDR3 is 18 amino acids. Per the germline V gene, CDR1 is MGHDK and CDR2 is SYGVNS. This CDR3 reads CASSGGQGAQALAGEQFF. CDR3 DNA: TGTGCCAGCAGTGGAGGACAGGGGGCGCAGGCCCTCGCGGGTGAGCAGTTCTTC.

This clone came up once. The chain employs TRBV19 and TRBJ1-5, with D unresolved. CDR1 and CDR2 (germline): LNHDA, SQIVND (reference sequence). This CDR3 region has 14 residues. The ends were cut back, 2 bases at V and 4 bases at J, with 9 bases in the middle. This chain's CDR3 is CASSISLRNQPQHF. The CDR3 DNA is TGTGCCAGTAGTATATCATTGAGGAATCAGCCCCAGCATTTT.

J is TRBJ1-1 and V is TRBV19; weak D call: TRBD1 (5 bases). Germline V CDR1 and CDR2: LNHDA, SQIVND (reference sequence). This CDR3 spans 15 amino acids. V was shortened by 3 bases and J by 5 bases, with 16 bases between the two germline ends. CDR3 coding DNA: TGTGCCAGTAGTATCACGCCATGGACAACAACTGAAGCTTTCTTT. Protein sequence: CASSITPWTTTEAFF. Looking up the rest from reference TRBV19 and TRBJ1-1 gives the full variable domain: DGGITQSPKYLFRKEGQNVTLSCEQNLNHDAMYWYRQDPGQGLRLIYYSQIVNDFQKGDIAEGYSVSREKKESFPLTVTSAQKNPTAFYLCASSITPWTTTEAFFGQGTRLTVV.

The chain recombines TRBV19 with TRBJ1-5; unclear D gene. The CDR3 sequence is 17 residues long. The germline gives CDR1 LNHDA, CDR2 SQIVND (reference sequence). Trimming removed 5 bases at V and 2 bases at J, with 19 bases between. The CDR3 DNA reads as TGTGCCAGTAGTCCACGTGCCCCGGACCGTCGCAATCAGCCCCAGCATTTT. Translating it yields CASSPRAPDRRNQPQHF.

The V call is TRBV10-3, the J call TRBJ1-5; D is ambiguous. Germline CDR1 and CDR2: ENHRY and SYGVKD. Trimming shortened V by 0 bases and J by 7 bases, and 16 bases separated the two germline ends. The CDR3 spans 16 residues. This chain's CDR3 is CAISESYGSPLQPQHF. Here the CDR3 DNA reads TGTGCCATCAGTGAGTCATACGGATCCCCCCTCCAGCCCCAGCATTTT.

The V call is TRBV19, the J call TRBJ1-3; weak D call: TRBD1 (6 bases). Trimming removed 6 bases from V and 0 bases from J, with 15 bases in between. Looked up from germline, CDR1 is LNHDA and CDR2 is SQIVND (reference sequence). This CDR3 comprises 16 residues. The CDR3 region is CASRSPGGGSGNTIYF. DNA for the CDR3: TGTGCCAGTAGAAGCCCCGGGGGCGGCTCTGGAAACACCATATATTTT.

CDR3 bases: TGTGCCAGCAAATTTTTACAGGGCAATGAGCAGTTCTTC. Amino acid sequence: CASKFLQGNEQFF. This chain links TRBV6-1 with TRBJ2-1; D is perhaps TRBD1 (6 bases). Germline CDR1 is MNHNS and CDR2 is SASEGT. This CDR3 contains 13 residues. The V end lost 7 bases, the J end lost 6 bases, and 13 bases lay between the germline ends.

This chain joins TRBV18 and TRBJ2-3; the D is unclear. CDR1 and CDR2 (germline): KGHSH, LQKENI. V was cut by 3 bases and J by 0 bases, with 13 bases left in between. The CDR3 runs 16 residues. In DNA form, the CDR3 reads TGTGCCAGCTCACCTCCAGCCAAATCTAGCACAGATACGCAGTATTTT. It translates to CASSPPAKSSTDTQYF.